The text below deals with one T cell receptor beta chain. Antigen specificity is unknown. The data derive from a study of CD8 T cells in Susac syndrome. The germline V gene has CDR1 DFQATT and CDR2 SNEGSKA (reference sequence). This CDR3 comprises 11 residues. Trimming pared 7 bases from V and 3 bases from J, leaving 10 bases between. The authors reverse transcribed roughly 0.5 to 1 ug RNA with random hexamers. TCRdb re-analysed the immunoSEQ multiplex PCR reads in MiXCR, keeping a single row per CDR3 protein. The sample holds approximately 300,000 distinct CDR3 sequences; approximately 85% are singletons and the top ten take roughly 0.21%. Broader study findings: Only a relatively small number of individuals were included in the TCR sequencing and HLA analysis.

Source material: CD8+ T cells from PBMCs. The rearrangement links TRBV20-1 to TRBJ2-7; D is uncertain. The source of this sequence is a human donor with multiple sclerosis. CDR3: CSVRYNYEQYF. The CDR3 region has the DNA TGCAGTGTCCGGTACAACTACGAGCAGTACTTC.